This T cell receptor beta chain emerged from a study of control samples from healthy donors and cancer patients. The CDR3 has 14 residues. From germline, CDR1 is KGHDR and CDR2 SFDVKD. The V end was cut by 2 bases, the J end by 5 bases, with 11 bases between. Clones were read by immunoSEQ multiplex PCR, and TCRdb kept only the in-frame ones, dropping some. In the table there are tens of thousands of clones, about 90% of which are singletons. The sample consisted of blood. The sequence came from a woman between 45 and 60 years old in good health. The V gene is TRBV24-1, the J gene TRBJ2-5; possibly TRBD1 for D (5 bases). CDR3 sequence: CATSDSRVSETQYF. CDR3 in DNA: TGTGCCACCAGTGATTCCAGGGTGTCCGAGACCCAGTACTTC.